This T cell receptor (beta chain) was identified during a study of T cell responses to AZD1222 COVID-19 vaccine. Assay: immunoSEQ multiplex PCR; the TCRdb copy retains only in-frame clones and omits some. The sample shows over 100,000 clones, over 85% of them seen only once. Per germline, CDR1 SGHDT and CDR2 YYEEEE. The CDR3 length is 16 residues. The germline V and J ends were trimmed by 0 bases and 2 bases, with 13 bases remaining between them. This clone has only a few counts. The antigen remains unidentified. Study-level points and caveats: Researchers took repertoire samples only after the peak T cell response had come. In a largely white British group with more females than males, clonal diversity was possibly underestimated. Seropositive at baseline were only a handful of AZD1222 recipients. Spike-specific TCR repertoires showed rising breadth and depth after two AZD1222 doses.

The specimen was peripheral blood, collected on day 0 of AZD1222 vaccination. The sequence was collected from an adult in good health. This chain links TRBV5-6 with TRBJ2-3; a possible D gene is TRBD1 (5 bases). CDR3 in DNA: TGTGCCAGCAGCTTGGGTAGGGGTGGGGCCACAGATACGCAGTATTTT. The encoded protein is CASSLGRGGATDTQYF.